Shown below are 25 T cell receptor beta chains from a single sample sequenced in a study of T cell changes during pregnancy in multiple sclerosis. Repertoires were generated with immunoSEQ multiplex PCR, while TCRdb's copy carries only in-frame clones and drops some. The sample has tens of thousands of clones, over 80% seen once; the top ten hold 2.8%. Specimen: peripheral blood, collected in the third trimester of pregnancy. Every receptor here comes from a female donor in good health, enrolled as a control in a pregnancy study.

The rearrangement links TRBV5-1 to TRBJ1-1; possible D gene TRBD1, 5 bases. The ends were cut back, 4 bases at V and 4 bases at J, with 14 bases in the middle. The CDR3 is 14 residues long. The germline CDR1 and CDR2 sequences are SGHRS and YFSETQ. Written as DNA, the CDR3 is TGCGCCAGCAGCGTTAGGGGCTGGGGCACTGAAGCTTTCTTT. It is translated as CASSVRGWGTEAFF.

This sequence joins TRBV28 and TRBJ1-1, with 10 bases that match TRBD1. Germline lookup yields CDR1 MDHEN and CDR2 SYDVKM. The CDR3 loop spans 13 amino acids. Unmatched junction bases numbered 2, after V lost 6 bases and J lost 4 bases. The CDR3 is CASRRTGGTEAFF. CDR3 coding DNA: TGTGCCAGCAGAAGGACAGGGGGCACTGAAGCTTTCTTT.

This rearrangement joins TRBV5-6 to TRBJ1-4; the D is unclear. V shed 0 bases and J shed 8 bases, with 8 bases lying between them. Germline-derived CDR1 and CDR2 are SGHDT and YYEEEE. This CDR3 has 13 amino acids. CDR3 sequence: CASSLAPQEKLFF. The CDR3 DNA reads TGTGCCAGCAGCTTGGCCCCACAGGAAAAACTGTTTTTT.

The genes are TRBV7-9 and TRBJ1-1; 8 positions match TRBD1. The trim removed 2 bases at V and 6 bases at J, leaving 2 bases unmatched. Germline values: CDR1 SEHNR, CDR2 FQNEAQ (reference sequence). The CDR3 has 13 amino acids. CDR3 coding DNA: TGTGCCAGCAGCTTACAGGGGGCTTCTGAAGCTTTCTTT. This encodes CASSLQGASEAFF.

V and J are TRBV7-3 and TRBJ2-1, with TRBD2 identical over 10 bases. CDR1 and CDR2 (germline): SGHTA, FQGTGA. V lost 5 bases, J lost 9 bases, and 16 bases stayed unmatched. The CDR3 consists of 17 residues. CDR3 sequence: CASSLVGFSGRRSEQFF. For the CDR3, the DNA is TGTGCCAGCAGCCTGGTCGGATTTAGCGGGAGGAGAAGTGAGCAGTTCTTC. Looking up the rest from reference TRBV7-3 and TRBJ2-1 gives the full variable domain: GAGVSQTPSNKVTEKGKYVELRCDPISGHTALYWYRQSLGQGPEFLIYFQGTGAADDSGLPNDRFFAVRPEGSVSTLKIQRTERGDSAVYLCASSLVGFSGRRSEQFFGPGTRLTVL.

The rearrangement links TRBV7-2 to TRBJ2-1; D is perhaps TRBD1 (5 bases). CDR3 length equals 16 residues. Germline V gene sequence: CDR1 SGHTA, CDR2 FQGNSA. Trimming took 5 bases from V and 4 from J, leaving 18 bases between them. The CDR3 reads CASSRTQGLVYNEQFF. In nucleotides, the CDR3 is TGTGCCAGCAGCCGTACTCAGGGTTTAGTGTACAATGAGCAGTTCTTC.

This clone was recorded only once. The chain recombines TRBV19 with TRBJ2-7; 8 nucleotides agree with TRBD2. Germline loops: CDR1 LNHDA, CDR2 SQIVND (reference sequence). V dropped 5 bases and J dropped 3; count of bases not matched to a gene: 3. CDR3 length: 13 residues. The CDR3 coding sequence is TGTGCCAGTAGTTATAGCGGGATCTACGAGCAGTACTTC. It specifies CASSYSGIYEQYF.

The gene calls are TRBV11-2 and TRBJ2-7; D is uncertain. Per germline, CDR1 SGHAT and CDR2 FQNNGV. V lost 5 bases and J 8 bases, leaving 13 bases between the germline ends. The CDR3 is made up of 12 amino acids. Written as DNA, the CDR3 is TGTGCCAGCAGCCCATCAGTGAGGCAGCAGTACTTC. The encoded protein is CASSPSVRQQYF. The whole variable domain, remainder taken from reference TRBV11-2 and TRBJ2-7, is EAGVAQSPRYKIIEKRQSVAFWCNPISGHATLYWYQQILGQGPKLLIQFQNNGVVDDSQLPKDRFSAERLKGVDSTLKIQPAKLEDSAVYLCASSPSVRQQYFGPGTRLTVT.

DNA for the CDR3: TGTGCCAGCAGCTCGACAGGGGGATTCACTGAAGCTTTCTTT. It codes for CASSSTGGFTEAFF. The chain has TRBV5-5 and TRBJ1-1; the match to TRBD1 covers 9 bases. From germline, CDR1 is SGHKS and CDR2 YYEKEE (reference sequence). CDR3 length: 14 amino acids. Germline trimming cut 3 bases from V and 4 bases from J; bases unmatched to any gene: 4.

The chain uses TRBV28 and TRBJ1-2; possibly TRBD1 for D (6 bases). Germline CDR1 is MDHEN and CDR2 is SYDVKM. The CDR3 runs to 14 residues. The V gene lost 2 bases and the J gene lost 3 bases, with 10 bases spanning the gap. The chain's CDR3 is CASSLEQGHYGYTF. DNA for the CDR3: TGTGCCAGCAGTTTAGAGCAGGGGCACTATGGCTACACCTTC.

The chain is built from TRBV28 and TRBJ2-7; D unresolved. The CDR3 consists of 15 residues. Germline assignment: CDR1 MDHEN and CDR2 SYDVKM. V gave up 4 bases and J gave up 3 bases, with 16 bases separating them. The CDR3 DNA is TGTGCCAGCAGTTCCTATCTGGGCAGGAACTACGAGCAGTACTTC. The encoded protein is CASSSYLGRNYEQYF.

The V call is TRBV6-1, the J call TRBJ2-1; 7 bases match TRBD2. The V and J ends lost 4 bases and 8 bases, in that order; junction bases with no gene match: 11. Germline CDR1 reads MNHNS; CDR2 reads SASEGT. The CDR3 is 15 amino acids. CDR3 sequence: CASSGGRGEGDEQFF. The CDR3 nucleotides are TGTGCCAGCAGTGGGGGTCGGGGGGAGGGTGATGAGCAGTTCTTC.

The genes are TRBV29-1 and TRBJ2-1; the D is unclear. V was clipped by 6 bases and J by 7 bases, with 10 bases between them. This CDR3 has 11 residues. Germline lookup yields CDR1 SQVTM and CDR2 ANQGSEA. The chain's CDR3 is CSVHVGNEQFF. The CDR3 nucleotides read TGCAGCGTCCACGTCGGGAATGAGCAGTTCTTC.

The chain links TRBV2 to TRBJ1-6; 7 bases fit TRBD1. V lost 8 bases, J lost 3 bases, and 7 bases stayed unmatched. Germline lookup yields CDR1 SNHLY and CDR2 FYNNEI. This CDR3 spans 15 amino acids. The CDR3 loop reads CASVRDRSYNSPLHF. CDR3 coding DNA: TGTGCCAGCGTCCGGGACAGAAGCTATAATTCACCCCTCCACTTT. Combining the CDR3 with reference TRBV2 and TRBJ1-6 gives the whole variable domain EPEVTQTPSHQVTQMGQEVILRCVPISNHLYFYWYRQILGQKVEFLVSFYNNEISEKSEIFDDQFSVERPDGSNFTLKIRSTKLEDSAMYFCASVRDRSYNSPLHFGNGTRLTVT.

This clone was counted a single time. The chain couples TRBV28 to TRBJ2-7; 9 positions match TRBD1. After removal of 5 bases from V and 0 bases from J, the junction contained 5 bases not matched to a gene. CDR3 length equals 15 residues. Germline V CDR1 and CDR2: MDHEN, SYDVKM. CDR3 DNA: TGTGCCAGCAGTCAATGGGGACAGGGCTCCTACGAGCAGTACTTC. Its translation is CASSQWGQGSYEQYF. Supplemented by reference TRBV28 and TRBJ2-7, the full variable domain reads DVKVTQSSRYLVKRTGEKVFLECVQDMDHENMFWYRQDPGLGLRLIYFSYDVKMKEKGDIPEGYSVSREKKERFSLILESASTNQTSMYLCASSQWGQGSYEQYFGPGTRLTVT.

The table lists this clone with a count of one. The chain couples TRBV27 to TRBJ2-1, with 8 bases matching TRBD2. The CDR3 totals 16 residues. Unmatched junction bases numbered 9, after V lost 0 bases and J lost 8 bases. Germline CDR1 MNHEY, CDR2 SMNVEV (reference sequence). The chain's CDR3 is CASSLSTVAGYHEQFF. The CDR3 DNA is TGTGCCAGCAGTTTATCGACGGTAGCGGGATATCATGAGCAGTTCTTC.

This clone was found once. The chain carries TRBV20-1 and TRBJ2-3; D is undetermined. The germline V gene encodes CDR1 DFQATT and CDR2 SNEGSKA (reference sequence). The CDR3 covers 11 residues. For the CDR3, the DNA is TGCAGGGTTACAGCCACAGATACGCAGTATTTT. Its translation: CRVTATDTQYF.

This clone was seen once. The chain recombines TRBV5-4 with TRBJ2-1; 8 nucleotides line up with TRBD2. V was pared by 4 bases and J by 3 bases, with 6 bases of the junction left unmatched. CDR3 size: 15 residues. The V gene's germline CDR1 is SGHNT and CDR2 YYREEE (reference sequence). The CDR3 DNA sequence: TGTGCCAGCAGCGGACGGGAGGGACTCTACAATGAGCAGTTCTTC. Encoded protein: CASSGREGLYNEQFF.

The J gene is TRBJ1-6, the V gene TRBV6-5; the D is unclear. Trimming removed 0 bases at V and 4 bases at J, with 10 bases between. Germline V gene data show CDR1 as MNHEY and CDR2 as SVGAGI. The CDR3 has 16 amino acids. CDR3 sequence (DNA): TGTGCCAGCAGTTACTCGAGGGTCAGATATAATTCACCCCTCCACTTT. Its translation is CASSYSRVRYNSPLHF.

V gene TRBV5-6 combines with J gene TRBJ1-2; 8 bases are a match to TRBD1. V was clipped by 3 bases and J by 6 bases; unmatched bases: 1. Germline loops: CDR1 SGHDT, CDR2 YYEEEE. The CDR3 totals 12 residues. The CDR3 nucleotides are TGTGCCAGCAGCTCGGACAGGGATGGCTACACCTTC. Its protein is CASSSDRDGYTF.

The V and J genes are TRBV5-1 and TRBJ1-4; D is possibly TRBD1 (5 bases). CDR1 and CDR2 (germline): SGHRS, YFSETQ. The CDR3 length is 16 residues. Deletions cut 4 bases from V and 0 bases from J, with 13 bases between. The CDR3 bases are TGCGCCAGCAGCCCAGGGATCTATGCAACTAATGAAAAACTGTTTTTT. This sequence encodes CASSPGIYATNEKLFF.

The gene calls are TRBV28 and TRBJ2-1; D gene uncertain. Trimming removed 6 bases from V and 14 bases from J, with 20 bases in between. The length of the CDR3 is 13 residues. Germline V gene lookup returns CDR1 MDHEN and CDR2 SYDVKM. CDR3 in amino acids: CASRHSRLVVEFF. CDR3 bases: TGTGCCAGCAGGCACTCTCGTCTCGTGGTGGAGTTCTTC.

The chain employs TRBV28 and TRBJ1-2, with 8 bases matching TRBD1. The V segment lost 0 bases and the J segment 7 bases; nucleotides outside the gene matches: 10. Per germline, CDR1 MDHEN and CDR2 SYDVKM. CDR3 size: 16 residues. Written as DNA, the CDR3 is TGTGCCAGCAGTTTATGCAGGGACAGGCCCGAAATTGGCTACACCTTC. Protein: CASSLCRDRPEIGYTF.

The CDR3 sequence is CASSLEAGNEQFF. Written as DNA, the CDR3 is TGTGCCAGCAGCTTAGAGGCGGGCAATGAGCAGTTCTTC. This chain joins TRBV11-3 and TRBJ2-1, with a possible D match to TRBD2 (5 bases). V lost 0 bases and J lost 6, with 6 bases in between. CDR3 length equals 13 residues. CDR1 and CDR2 (germline): SGHNT, YENEEA.

This clone was seen a single time. The V call is TRBV20-1, the J call TRBJ1-1, with 9 positions matching TRBD1. Germline V gene lookup returns CDR1 DFQATT and CDR2 SNEGSKA (reference sequence). V lost 8 bases and J lost 4; bases outside the gene matches: 2. This CDR3 has 11 residues. The CDR3 sequence is CSPTGGTEAFF. CDR3 DNA: TGCAGTCCGACAGGGGGCACTGAAGCTTTCTTT.